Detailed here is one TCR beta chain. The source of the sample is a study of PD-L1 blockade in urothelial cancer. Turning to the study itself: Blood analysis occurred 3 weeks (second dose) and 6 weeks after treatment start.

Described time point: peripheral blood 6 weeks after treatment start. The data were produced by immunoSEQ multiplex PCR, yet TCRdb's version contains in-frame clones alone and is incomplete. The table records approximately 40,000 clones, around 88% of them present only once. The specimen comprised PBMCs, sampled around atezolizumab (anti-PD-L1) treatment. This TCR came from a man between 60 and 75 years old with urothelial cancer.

In nucleotides, the CDR3 is TGTGCCAGCAGTGAAGGCAGGAGCAATCAGCCCCAGCATTTT. It codes for CASSEGRSNQPQHF. This chain joins TRBV2 and TRBJ1-5, with D unresolved. Germline V lookup: CDR1 SNHLY, CDR2 FYNNEI. Trimming removed 1 base from V and 1 base from J, with 5 bases in between. CDR3 length: 14 residues.